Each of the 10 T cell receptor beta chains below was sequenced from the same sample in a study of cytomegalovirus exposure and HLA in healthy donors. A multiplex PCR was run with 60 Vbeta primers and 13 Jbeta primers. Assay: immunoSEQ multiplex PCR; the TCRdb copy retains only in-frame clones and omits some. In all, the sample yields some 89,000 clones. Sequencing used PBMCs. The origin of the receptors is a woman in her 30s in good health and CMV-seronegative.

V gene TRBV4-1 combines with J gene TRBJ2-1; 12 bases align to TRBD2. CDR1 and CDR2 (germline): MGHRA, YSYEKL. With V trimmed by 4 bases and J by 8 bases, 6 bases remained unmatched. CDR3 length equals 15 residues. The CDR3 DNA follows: TGCGCCAGCAGCCCTACTAGCGGGAGGCTCGATGAGCAGTTCTTC. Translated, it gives CASSPTSGRLDEQFF.

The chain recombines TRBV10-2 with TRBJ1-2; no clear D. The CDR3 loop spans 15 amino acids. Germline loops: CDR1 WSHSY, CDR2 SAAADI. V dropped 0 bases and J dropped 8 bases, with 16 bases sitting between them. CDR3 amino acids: CASSESFNRRPGYTF. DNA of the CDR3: TGCGCCAGCAGTGAGTCGTTTAACAGACGGCCAGGCTACACCTTC.

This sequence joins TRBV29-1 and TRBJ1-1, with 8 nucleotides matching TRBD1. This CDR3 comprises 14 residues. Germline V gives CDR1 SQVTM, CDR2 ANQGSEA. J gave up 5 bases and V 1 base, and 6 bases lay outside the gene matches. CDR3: CSVEAGGWSTEAFF. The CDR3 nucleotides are TGCAGCGTTGAAGCAGGGGGCTGGAGTACTGAAGCTTTCTTT.

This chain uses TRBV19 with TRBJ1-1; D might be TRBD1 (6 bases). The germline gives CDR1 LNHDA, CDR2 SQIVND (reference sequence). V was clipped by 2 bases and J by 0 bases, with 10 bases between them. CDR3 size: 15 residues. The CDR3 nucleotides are TGTGCCAGTAGTATACAGGACAGAATGAACACTGAAGCTTTCTTT. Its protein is CASSIQDRMNTEAFF.

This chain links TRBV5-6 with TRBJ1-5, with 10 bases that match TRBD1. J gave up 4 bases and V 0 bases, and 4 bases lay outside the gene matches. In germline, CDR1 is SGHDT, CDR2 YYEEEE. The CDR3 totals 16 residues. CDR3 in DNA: TGTGCCAGCAGCTTGGGGGACAGGGGTTGGAATCAGCCCCAGCATTTT. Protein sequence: CASSLGDRGWNQPQHF.

The CDR3 here is CASSLERSGGPYNEQFF. The CDR3 nucleotides read TGTGCCAGCAGCTTGGAGCGGAGCGGGGGGCCCTACAATGAGCAGTTCTTC. This chain connects TRBV5-4 to TRBJ2-1, with 9 bases matching TRBD2. CDR1 and CDR2 from the germline V gene are SGHNT and YYREEE (reference sequence). The CDR3 runs to 17 residues. V dropped 0 bases and J dropped 2; count of bases not matched to a gene: 6.

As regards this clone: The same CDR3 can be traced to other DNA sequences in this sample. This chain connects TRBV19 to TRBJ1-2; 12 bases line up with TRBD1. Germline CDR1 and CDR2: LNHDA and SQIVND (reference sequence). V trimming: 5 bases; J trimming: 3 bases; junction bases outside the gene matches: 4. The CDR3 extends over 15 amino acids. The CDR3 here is CASSWDRGRDYGYTF. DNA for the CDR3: TGTGCCAGTAGTTGGGACAGGGGGCGAGACTATGGCTACACCTTC.

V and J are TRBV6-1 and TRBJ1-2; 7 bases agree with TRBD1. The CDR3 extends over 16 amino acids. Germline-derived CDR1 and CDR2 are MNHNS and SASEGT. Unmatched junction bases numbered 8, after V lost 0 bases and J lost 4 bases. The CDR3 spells CASSEAPGQQLYGYTF. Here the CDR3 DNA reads TGTGCCAGCAGTGAAGCCCCGGGACAGCAGCTCTATGGCTACACCTTC.

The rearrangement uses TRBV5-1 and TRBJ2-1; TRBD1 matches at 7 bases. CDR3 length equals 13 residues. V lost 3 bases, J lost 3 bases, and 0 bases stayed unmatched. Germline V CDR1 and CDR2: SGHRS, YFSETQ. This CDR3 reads CASSWDSYNEQFF. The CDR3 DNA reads TGCGCCAGCAGCTGGGACAGCTACAATGAGCAGTTCTTC. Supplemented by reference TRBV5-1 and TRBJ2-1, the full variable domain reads KAGVTQTPRYLIKTRGQQVTLSCSPISGHRSVSWYQQTPGQGLQFLFEYFSETQRNKGNFPGRFSGRQFSNSRSEMNVSTLELGDSALYLCASSWDSYNEQFFGPGTRLTVL.

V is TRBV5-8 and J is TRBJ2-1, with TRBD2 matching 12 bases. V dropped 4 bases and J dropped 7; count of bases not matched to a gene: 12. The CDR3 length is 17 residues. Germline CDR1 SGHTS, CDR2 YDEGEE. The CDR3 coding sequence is TGTGCCAGCAGCCTGGGACTAGCGGGCGCCGAGTGGAATGAGCAGTTCTTC. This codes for CASSLGLAGAEWNEQFF. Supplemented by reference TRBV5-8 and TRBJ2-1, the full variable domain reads EAGVTQSPTHLIKTRGQQATLRCSPISGHTSVYWYQQALGLGLQFLLWYDEGEERNRGNFPPRFSGRQFPNYSSELNVNALELEDSALYLCASSLGLAGAEWNEQFFGPGTRLTVL.